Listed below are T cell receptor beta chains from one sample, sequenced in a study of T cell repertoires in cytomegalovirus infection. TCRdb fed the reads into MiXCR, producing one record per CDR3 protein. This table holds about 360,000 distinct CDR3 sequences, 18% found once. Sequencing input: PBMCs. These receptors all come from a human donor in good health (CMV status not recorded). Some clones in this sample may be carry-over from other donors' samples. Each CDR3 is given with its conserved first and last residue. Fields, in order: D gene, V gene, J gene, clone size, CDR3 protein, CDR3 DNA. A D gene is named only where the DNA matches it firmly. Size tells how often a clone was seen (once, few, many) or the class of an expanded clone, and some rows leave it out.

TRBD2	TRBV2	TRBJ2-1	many	CASSPPRGSGDEQFF	TGTGCCAGCAGCCCACCCCGCGGGAGTGGAGATGAGCAGTTCTTC
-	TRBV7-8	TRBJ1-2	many	CASSLSVRDNDGYTF	TGTGCCAGCAGCTTATCGGTCAGGGATAACGATGGCTACACCTTC
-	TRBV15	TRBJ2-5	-	CATSRGSAGQETQYF	TGTGCCACCAGCAGAGGATCGGCGGGACAAGAGACCCAGTACTTC
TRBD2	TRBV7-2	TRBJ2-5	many	CASSLGLAGAQETQYF	TGTGCCAGCAGCTTGGGACTAGCGGGGGCCCAAGAGACCCAGTACTTC
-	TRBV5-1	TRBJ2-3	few	CASSLERLWTDTQYF	TGCGCCAGCAGCTTGGAAAGGCTCTGGACAGATACGCAGTATTTT
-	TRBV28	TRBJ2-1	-	CASIFGDSYNEQFF	TGTGCCAGCATTTTTGGGGACTCCTACAATGAGCAGTTCTTC
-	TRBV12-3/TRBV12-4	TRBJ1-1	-	CASSFRVLDTEAFF	TGTGCCAGCAGTTTTAGGGTGTTGGACACTGAAGCTTTCTTT
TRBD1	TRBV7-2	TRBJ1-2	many	CASSFQGARDGYTF	TGTGCCAGCAGCTTCCAGGGGGCTCGGGATGGCTACACCTTC
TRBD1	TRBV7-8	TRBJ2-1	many	CASSHDRVLGNEQFF	TGTGCCAGCAGCCACGACAGGGTCCTGGGCAATGAGCAGTTCTTC
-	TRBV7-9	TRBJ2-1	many	CASSRDTYNEQFF	TGTGCCAGCAGCCGGGACACCTACAATGAGCAGTTCTTC
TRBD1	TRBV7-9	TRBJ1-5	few	CASSTGQVSNQPQHF	TGTGCCAGCAGCACGGGACAGGTTAGCAATCAGCCCCAGCATTTT
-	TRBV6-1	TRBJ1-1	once	CASSEGSGWNTEAFF	TGTGCCAGCAGTGAAGGGAGCGGTTGGAACACTGAAGCTTTCTTT
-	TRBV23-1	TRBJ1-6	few	CASSHCSPLHF	TGCGCCAGCAGTCACTGTTCACCCCTCCACTTT
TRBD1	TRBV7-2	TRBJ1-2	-	CASSTHRQGAGYGYTF	TGTGCCAGCAGCACCCATCGACAGGGGGCGGGCTATGGCTACACCTTC
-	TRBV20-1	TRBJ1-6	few	CSASPRAGLTNSPLHF	TGCAGTGCTAGCCCTCGTGCGGGCTTGACAAATTCACCCCTCCACTTT
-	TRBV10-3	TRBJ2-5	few	CAISDVGGSETQYF	TGTGCCATCAGTGATGTGGGAGGATCAGAGACCCAGTACTTC
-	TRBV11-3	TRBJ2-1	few	CASSLDSLSYNEQFF	TGTGCCAGCAGCTTAGATTCGTTATCCTACAATGAGCAGTTCTTC
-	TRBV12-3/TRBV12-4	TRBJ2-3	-	CASSLDGATDTQYF	TGTGCCAGCAGTCTGGACGGAGCCACAGATACGCAGTATTTT
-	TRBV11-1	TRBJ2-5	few	CASSLGAGTQYF	TGTGCCAGCAGCTTAGGAGCTGGGACCCAGTACTTC
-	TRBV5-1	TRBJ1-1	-	CASSLPTGANTEAFF	TGCGCCAGCAGCTTGCCGACAGGAGCGAACACTGAAGCTTTCTTT